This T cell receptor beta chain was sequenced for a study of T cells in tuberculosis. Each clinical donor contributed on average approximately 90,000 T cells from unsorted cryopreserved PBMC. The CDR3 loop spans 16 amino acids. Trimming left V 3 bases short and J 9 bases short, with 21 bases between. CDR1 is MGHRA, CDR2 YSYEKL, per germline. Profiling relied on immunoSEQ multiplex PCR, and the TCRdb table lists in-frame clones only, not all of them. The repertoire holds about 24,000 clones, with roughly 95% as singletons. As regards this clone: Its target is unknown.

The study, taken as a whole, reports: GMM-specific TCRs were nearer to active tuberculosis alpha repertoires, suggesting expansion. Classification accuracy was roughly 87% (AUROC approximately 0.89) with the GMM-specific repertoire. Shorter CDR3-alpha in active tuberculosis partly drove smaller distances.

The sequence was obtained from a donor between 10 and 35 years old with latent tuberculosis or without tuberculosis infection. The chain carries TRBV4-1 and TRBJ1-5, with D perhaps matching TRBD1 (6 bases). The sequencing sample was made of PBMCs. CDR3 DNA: TGCGCCAGCAGCCAGCCCGGGACATCCCCGGAGTGGCCCCAGCATTTT. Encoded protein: CASSQPGTSPEWPQHF.